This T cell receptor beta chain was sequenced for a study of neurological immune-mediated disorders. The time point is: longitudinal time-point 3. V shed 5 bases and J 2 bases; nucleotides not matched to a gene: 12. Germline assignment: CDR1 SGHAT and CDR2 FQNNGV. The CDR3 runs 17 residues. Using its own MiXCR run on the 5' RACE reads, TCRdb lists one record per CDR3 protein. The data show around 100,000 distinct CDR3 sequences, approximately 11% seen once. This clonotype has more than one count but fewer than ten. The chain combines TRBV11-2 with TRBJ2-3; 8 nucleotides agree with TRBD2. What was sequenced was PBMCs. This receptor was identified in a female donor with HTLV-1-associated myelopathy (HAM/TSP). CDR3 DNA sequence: TGTGCCAGCAGCCTGGGGAAGGGACTAGTAATCACAGATACGCAGTATTTT. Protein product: CASSLGKGLVITDTQYF.